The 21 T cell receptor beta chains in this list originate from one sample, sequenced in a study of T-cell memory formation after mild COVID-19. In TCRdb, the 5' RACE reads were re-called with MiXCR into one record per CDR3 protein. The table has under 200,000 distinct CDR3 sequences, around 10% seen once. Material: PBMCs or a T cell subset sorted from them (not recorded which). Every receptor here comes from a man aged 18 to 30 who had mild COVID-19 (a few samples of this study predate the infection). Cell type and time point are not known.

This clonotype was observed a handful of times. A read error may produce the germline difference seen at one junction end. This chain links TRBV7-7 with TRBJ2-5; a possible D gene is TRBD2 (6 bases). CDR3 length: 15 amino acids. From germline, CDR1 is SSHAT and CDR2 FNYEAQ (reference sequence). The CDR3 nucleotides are TGTGCTAGCAGCTTGTCTGGGGGGACCCAAGAGACCCAGTACTTC. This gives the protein CASSLSGGTQETQYF. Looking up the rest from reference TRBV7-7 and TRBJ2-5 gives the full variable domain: GAGVSQSPRYKVTKRGQDVTLRCDPISSHATLYWYQQALGQGPEFLTYFNYEAQPDKSGLPSDRFSAERPEGSISTLTIQRTEQRDSAMYRCASSLSGGTQETQYFGPGTRLLVL.

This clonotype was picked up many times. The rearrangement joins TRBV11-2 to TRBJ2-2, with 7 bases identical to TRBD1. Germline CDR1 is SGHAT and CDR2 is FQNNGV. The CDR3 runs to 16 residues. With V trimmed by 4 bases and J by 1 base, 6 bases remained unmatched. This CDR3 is CASSSYRGKNTGELFF. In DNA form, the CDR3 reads TGTGCCAGCAGCTCCTACAGGGGAAAGAACACCGGGGAGCTGTTTTTT.

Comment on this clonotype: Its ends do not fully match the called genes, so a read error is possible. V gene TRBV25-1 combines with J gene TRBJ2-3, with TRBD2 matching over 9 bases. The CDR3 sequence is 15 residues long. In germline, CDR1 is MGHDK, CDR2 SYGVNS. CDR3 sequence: CATSELAGGTDTQYF. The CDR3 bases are TGTGCCACCAGTGAATTAGCGGGGGGCACAGATACGCAGTATTTT.

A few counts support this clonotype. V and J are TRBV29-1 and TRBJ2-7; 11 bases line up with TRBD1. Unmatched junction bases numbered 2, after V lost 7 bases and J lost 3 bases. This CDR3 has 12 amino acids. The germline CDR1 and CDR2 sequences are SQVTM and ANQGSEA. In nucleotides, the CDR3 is TGCAGCGCCGGGACAGGGGGCTACGAGCAGTACTTC. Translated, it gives CSAGTGGYEQYF.

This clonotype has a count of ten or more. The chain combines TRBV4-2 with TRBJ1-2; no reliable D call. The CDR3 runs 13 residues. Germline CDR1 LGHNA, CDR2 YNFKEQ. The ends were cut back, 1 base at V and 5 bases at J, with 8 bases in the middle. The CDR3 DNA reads TGTGCCAGCAGCCAAGGAGCGGATTATGGCTACACCTTC. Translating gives CASSQGADYGYTF.

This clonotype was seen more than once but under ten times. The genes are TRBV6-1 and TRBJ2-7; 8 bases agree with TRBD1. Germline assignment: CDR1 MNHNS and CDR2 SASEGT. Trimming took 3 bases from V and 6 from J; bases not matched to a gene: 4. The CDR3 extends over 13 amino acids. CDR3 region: CASSEDRVGEQYV. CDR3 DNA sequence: TGTGCCAGCAGTGAGGACAGGGTGGGCGAGCAGTACGTC.

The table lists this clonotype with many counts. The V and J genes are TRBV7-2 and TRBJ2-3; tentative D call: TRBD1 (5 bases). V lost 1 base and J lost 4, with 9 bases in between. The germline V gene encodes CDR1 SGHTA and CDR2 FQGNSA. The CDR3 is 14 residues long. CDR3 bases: TGTGCCAGCAGCTTAGAGGGGTGGGCAGATACGCAGTATTTT. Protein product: CASSLEGWADTQYF.

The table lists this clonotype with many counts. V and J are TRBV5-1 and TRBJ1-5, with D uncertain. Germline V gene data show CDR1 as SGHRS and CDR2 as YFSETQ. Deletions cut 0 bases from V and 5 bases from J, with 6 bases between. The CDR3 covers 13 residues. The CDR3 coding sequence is TGCGCCAGCAGCTTGGTTGGGGATCAGCCCCAGCATTTT. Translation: CASSLVGDQPQHF.

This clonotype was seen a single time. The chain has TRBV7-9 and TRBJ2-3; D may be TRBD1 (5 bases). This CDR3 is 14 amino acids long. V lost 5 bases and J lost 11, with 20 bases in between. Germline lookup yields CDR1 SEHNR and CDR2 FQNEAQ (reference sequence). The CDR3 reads CASSPRAGKGEQYF. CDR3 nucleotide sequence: TGTGCCAGCAGCCCAAGGGCAGGGAAGGGTGAGCAGTATTTT.

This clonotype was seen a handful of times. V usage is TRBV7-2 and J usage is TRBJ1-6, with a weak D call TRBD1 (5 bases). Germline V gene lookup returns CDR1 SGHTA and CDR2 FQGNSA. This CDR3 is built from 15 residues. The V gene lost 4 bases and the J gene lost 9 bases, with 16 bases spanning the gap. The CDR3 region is CASSYFQGVSSPLHF. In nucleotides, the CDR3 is TGTGCCAGCAGCTACTTCCAGGGAGTTAGTTCACCCCTCCACTTT.

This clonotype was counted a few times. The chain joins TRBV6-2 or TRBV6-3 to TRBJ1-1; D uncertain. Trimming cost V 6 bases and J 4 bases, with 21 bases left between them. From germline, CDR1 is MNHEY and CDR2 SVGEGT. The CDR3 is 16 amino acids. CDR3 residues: CASRGGLIRDGTEAFF. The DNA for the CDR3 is TGTGCCAGCAGGGGCGGACTCATAAGGGATGGCACTGAAGCTTTCTTT.

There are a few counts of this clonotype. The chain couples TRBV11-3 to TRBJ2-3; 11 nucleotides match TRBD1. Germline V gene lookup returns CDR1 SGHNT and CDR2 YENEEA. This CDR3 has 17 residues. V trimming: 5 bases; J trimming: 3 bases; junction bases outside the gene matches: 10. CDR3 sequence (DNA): TGTGCCAGCAGCCCTGGACAGGGGGCCTTAGTGACAGATACGCAGTATTTT. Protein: CASSPGQGALVTDTQYF.

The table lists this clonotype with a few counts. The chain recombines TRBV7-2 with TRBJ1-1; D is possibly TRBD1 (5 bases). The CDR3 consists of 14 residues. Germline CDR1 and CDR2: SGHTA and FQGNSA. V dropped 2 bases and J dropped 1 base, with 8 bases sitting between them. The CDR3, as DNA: TGTGCCAGCAGCTTAACGCAGGGGAACACTGAAGCTTTCTTT. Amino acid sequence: CASSLTQGNTEAFF. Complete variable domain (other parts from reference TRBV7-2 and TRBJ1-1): GAGVSQSPSNKVTEKGKDVELRCDPISGHTALYWYRQSLGQGLEFLIYFQGNSAPDKSGLPSDRFSAERTGGSVSTLTIQRTQQEDSAVYLCASSLTQGNTEAFFGQGTRLTVV.

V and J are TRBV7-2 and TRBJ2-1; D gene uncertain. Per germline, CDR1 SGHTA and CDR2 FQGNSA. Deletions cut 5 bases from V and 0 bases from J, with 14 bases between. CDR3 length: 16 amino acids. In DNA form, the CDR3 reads TGTGCCAGCAGCCGCGCCCCGCGCGGCTCCTACAATGAGCAGTTCTTC. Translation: CASSRAPRGSYNEQFF.

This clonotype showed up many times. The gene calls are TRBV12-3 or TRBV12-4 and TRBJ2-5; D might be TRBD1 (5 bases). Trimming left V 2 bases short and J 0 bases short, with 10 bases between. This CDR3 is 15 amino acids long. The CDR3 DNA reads TGTGCCAGCAGTTTAAGGTCAGGGTACCAAGAGACCCAGTACTTC. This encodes CASSLRSGYQETQYF.

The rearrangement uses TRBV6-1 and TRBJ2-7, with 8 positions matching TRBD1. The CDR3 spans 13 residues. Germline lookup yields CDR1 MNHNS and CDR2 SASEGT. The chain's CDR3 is CGIRTGTLDEQYF. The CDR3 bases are TGTGGCATCCGGACAGGGACACTCGACGAGCAGTACTTC.

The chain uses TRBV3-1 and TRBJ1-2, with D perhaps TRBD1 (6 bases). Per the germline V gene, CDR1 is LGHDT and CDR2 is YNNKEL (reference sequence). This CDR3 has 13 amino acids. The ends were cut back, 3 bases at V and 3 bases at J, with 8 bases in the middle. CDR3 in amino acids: CASSHQGYYGYTF. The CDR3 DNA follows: TGTGCCAGCAGCCATCAGGGGTACTATGGCTACACCTTC.

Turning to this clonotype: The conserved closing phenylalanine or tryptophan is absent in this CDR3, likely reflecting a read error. The CDR3, as DNA: TGCAGTGCTAGGAGAGGGGGCCCTAAACATTACAATGAGCAGTTCTCC. Protein sequence: CSARRGGPKHYNEQFS. The rearrangement links TRBV20-1 to TRBJ2-1, with 7 bases lining up with TRBD1. The CDR3 is 16 amino acids. After removal of 3 bases from V and 4 bases from J, the junction contained 12 bases not matched to a gene. Germline V gene sequence: CDR1 DFQATT, CDR2 SNEGSKA (reference sequence).

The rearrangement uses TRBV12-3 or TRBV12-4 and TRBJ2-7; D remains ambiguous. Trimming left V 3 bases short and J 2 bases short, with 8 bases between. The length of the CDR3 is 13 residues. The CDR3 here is CASSLGPAYEQYV. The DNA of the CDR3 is TGTGCCAGCAGTTTGGGTCCAGCCTACGAGCAGTACGTC.

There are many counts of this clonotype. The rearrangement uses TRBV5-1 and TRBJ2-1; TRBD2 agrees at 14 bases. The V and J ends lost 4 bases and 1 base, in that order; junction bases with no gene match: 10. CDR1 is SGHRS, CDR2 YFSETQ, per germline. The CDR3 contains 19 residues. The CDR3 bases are TGCGCCAGCAGCGCTAGACCGGGACTAGCGGGGGCATCCTACAATGAGCAGTTCTTC. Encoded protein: CASSARPGLAGASYNEQFF.

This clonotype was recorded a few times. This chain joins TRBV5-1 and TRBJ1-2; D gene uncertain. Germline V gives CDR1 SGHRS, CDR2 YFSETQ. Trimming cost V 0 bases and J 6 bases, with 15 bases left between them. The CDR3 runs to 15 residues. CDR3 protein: CASSLGTGRPNGYTF. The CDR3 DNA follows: TGCGCCAGCAGCTTGGGGACGGGCCGACCGAATGGCTACACCTTC.